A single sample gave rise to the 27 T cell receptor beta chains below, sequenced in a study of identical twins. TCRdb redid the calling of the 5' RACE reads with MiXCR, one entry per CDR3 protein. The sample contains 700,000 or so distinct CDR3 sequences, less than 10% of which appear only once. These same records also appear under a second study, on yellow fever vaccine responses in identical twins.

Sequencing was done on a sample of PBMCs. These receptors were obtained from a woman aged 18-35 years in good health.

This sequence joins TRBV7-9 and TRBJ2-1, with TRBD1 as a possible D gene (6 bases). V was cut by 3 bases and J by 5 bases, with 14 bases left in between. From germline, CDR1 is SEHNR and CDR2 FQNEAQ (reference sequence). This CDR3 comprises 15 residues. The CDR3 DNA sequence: TGTGCCAGCAGCTTCCTCCGGGACAAGGACAATGAGCAGTTCTTC. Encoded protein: CASSFLRDKDNEQFF.

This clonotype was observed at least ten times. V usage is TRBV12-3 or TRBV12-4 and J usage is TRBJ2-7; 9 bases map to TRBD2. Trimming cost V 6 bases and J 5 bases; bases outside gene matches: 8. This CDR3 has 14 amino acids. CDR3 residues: CASSLTAGGDEQYF. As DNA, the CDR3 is TGTGCCAGCAGCCTAACCGCGGGAGGGGACGAGCAGTACTTC.

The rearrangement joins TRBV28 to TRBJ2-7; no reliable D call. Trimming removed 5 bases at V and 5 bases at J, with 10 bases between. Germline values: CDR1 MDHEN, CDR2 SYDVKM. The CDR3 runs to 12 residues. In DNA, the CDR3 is TGTGCCAGCAGTAAAATTCTTGACGAGCAGTACTTC. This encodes CASSKILDEQYF.

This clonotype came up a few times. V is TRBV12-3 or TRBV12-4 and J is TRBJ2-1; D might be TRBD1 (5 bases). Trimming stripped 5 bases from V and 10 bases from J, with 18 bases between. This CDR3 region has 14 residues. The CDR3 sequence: CASSPSSRTGEQFF. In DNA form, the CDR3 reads TGTGCCAGCAGTCCATCTTCCCGAACAGGAGAGCAGTTCTTC.

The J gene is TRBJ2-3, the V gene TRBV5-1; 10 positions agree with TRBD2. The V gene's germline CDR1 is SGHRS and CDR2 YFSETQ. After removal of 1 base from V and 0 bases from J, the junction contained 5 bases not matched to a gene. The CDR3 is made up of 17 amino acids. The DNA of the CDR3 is TGCGCCAGCAGCTTGTTGTCTAGCGGGGGAAGCACAGATACGCAGTATTTT. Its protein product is CASSLLSSGGSTDTQYF.

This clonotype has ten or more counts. CDR3 in amino acids: CATSRVTGGPDTQYF. CDR3 DNA: TGTGCCACCAGCAGAGTGACAGGGGGTCCAGATACGCAGTATTTT. The chain recombines TRBV15 with TRBJ2-3; 9 bases align to TRBD1. V lost 1 base to trimming and J lost 4 bases; unmatched junction nucleotides: 3. CDR1 and CDR2 from the germline V gene are LNHNV and YYDKDF (reference sequence). This CDR3 region has 15 residues.

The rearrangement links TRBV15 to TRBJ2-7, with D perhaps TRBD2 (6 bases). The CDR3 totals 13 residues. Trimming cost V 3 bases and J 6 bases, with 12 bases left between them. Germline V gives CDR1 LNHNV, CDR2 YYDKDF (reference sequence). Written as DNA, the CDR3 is TGTGCCACCAGCAGGGAAGGAGGGCTCGAGCAGTACTTC. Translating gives CATSREGGLEQYF.

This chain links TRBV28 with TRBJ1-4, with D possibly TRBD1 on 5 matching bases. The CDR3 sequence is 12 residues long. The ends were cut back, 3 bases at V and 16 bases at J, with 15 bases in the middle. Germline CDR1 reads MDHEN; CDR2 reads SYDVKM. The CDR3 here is CASSLSSGGAFF. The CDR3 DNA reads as TGTGCCAGCAGTTTGTCCTCCGGGGGAGCGTTTTTT.

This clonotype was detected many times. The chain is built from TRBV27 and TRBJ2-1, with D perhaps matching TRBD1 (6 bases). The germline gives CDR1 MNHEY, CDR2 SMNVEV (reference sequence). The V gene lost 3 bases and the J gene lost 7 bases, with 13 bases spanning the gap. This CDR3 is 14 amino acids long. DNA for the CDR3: TGTGCCAGCAGTTTGTACAGGCAGGGGAATGAGCAGTTCTTC. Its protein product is CASSLYRQGNEQFF.

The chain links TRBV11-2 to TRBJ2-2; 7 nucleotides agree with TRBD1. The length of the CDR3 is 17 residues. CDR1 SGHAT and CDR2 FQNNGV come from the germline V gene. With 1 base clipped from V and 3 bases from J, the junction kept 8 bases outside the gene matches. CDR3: CASSLVRGQIYTGELFF. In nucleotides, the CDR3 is TGTGCCAGCAGCTTAGTCCGGGGACAGATTTACACCGGGGAGCTGTTTTTT.

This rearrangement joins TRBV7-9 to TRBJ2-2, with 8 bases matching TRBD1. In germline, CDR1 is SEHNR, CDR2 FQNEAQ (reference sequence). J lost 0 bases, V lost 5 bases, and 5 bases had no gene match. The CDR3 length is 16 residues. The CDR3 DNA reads TGTGCCAGCAGCCTTACAGGGGGAGCGAACACCGGGGAGCTGTTTTTT. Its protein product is CASSLTGGANTGELFF.

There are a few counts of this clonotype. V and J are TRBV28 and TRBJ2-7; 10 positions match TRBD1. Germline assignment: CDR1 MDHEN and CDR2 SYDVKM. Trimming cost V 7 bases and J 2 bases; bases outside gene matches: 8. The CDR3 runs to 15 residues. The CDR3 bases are TGTGCCAGCAAGCCGTCGGGACAGGGGACCTACGAGCAGTACTTC. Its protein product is CASKPSGQGTYEQYF.

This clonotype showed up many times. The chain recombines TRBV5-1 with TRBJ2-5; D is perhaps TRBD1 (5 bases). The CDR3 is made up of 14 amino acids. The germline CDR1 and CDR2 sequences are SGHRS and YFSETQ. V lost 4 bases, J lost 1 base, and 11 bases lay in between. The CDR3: CASSPRQIQETQYF. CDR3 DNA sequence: TGCGCCAGCAGCCCGAGACAGATCCAAGAGACCCAGTACTTC. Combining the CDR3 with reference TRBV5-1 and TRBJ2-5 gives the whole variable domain KAGVTQTPRYLIKTRGQQVTLSCSPISGHRSVSWYQQTPGQGLQFLFEYFSETQRNKGNFPGRFSGRQFSNSRSEMNVSTLELGDSALYLCASSPRQIQETQYFGPGTRLLVL.

CDR3 protein: CSVQVNTEAFF. The CDR3 DNA reads as TGCAGCGTTCAAGTGAACACTGAAGCTTTCTTT. The chain links TRBV29-1 to TRBJ1-1; D not resolved. The CDR3 is 11 amino acids. Between the trimmed V and J ends, which lost 5 bases and 0 bases, there was a span of 4 bases. In germline, CDR1 is SQVTM, CDR2 ANQGSEA.

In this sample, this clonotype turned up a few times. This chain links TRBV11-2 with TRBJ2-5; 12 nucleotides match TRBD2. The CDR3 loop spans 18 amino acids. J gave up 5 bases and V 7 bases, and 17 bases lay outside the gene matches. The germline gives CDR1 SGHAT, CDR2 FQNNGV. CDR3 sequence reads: CASKLGLAGGSFRETQYF. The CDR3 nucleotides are TGTGCCAGCAAGCTAGGTCTAGCGGGAGGGTCGTTCCGGGAGACCCAGTACTTC. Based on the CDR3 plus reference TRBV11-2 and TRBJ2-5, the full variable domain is EAGVAQSPRYKIIEKRQSVAFWCNPISGHATLYWYQQILGQGPKLLIQFQNNGVVDDSQLPKDRFSAERLKGVDSTLKIQPAKLEDSAVYLCASKLGLAGGSFRETQYFGPGTRLLVL.

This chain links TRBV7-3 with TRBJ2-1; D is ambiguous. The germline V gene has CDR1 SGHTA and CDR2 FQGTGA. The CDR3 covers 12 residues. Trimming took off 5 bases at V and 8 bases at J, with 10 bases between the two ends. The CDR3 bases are TGTGCCAGCAGCGCAGACACACATGAGCAGTTCTTC. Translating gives CASSADTHEQFF.

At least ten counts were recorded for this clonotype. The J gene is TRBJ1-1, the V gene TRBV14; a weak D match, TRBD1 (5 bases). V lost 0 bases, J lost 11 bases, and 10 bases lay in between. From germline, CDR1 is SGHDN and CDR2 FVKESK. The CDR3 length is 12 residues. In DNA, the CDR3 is TGTGCCAGCAGCCAAGATTTCAGGGAGGCTTTCTTT. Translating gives CASSQDFREAFF.

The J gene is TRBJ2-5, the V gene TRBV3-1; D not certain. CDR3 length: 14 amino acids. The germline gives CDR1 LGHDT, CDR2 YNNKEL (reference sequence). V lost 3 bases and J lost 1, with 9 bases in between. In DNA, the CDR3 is TGTGCCAGCAGCCATACGGGTATCCAAGAGACCCAGTACTTC. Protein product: CASSHTGIQETQYF.

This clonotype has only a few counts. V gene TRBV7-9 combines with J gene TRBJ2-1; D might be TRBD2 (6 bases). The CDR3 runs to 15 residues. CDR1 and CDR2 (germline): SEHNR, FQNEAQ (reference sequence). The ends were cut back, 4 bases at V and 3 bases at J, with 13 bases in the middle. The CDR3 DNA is TGTGCCAGCAGCTGGTGGGGGGTAGACTACAATGAGCAGTTCTTC. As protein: CASSWWGVDYNEQFF.

CDR3 nucleotide sequence: TGCGCCAGCAGTCTCACGTCATACTCCTACGAGCAGTACTTC. Its translation is CASSLTSYSYEQYF. The chain carries TRBV5-1 and TRBJ2-7; D is unresolved. This CDR3 comprises 14 residues. Trimming removed 5 bases from V and 0 bases from J, with 12 bases in between. The V gene's germline CDR1 is SGHRS and CDR2 YFSETQ.

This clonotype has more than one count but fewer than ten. The CDR3 protein is CASSLRGSSVVGELFF. CDR3 nucleotides: TGTGCCAGCAGCTTACGAGGTAGTAGCGTGGTCGGGGAGCTGTTTTTT. V usage is TRBV7-9 and J usage is TRBJ2-2; TRBD2 might be the D (5 bases). Germline CDR1 SEHNR, CDR2 FQNEAQ (reference sequence). The CDR3 contains 16 residues. The ends were cut back, 2 bases at V and 7 bases at J, with 17 bases in the middle.

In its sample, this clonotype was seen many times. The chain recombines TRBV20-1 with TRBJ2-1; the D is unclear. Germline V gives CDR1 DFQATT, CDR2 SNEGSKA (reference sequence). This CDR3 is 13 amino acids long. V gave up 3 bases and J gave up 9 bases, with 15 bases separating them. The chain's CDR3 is CSASIRGPAEQFF. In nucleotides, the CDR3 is TGCAGTGCTAGTATTCGCGGCCCGGCTGAGCAGTTCTTC.

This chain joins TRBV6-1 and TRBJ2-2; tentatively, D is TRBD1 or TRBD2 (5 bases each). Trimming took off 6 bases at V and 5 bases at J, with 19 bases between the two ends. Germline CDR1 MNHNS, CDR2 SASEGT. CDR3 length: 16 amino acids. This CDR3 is CASRDRDEEFTGELFF. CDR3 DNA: TGTGCCAGCAGAGACCGGGACGAGGAATTTACCGGGGAGCTGTTTTTT.

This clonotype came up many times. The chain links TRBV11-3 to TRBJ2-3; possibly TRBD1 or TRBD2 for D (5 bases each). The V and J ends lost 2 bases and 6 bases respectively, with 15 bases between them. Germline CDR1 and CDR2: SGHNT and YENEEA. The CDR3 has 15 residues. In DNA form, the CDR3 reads TGTGCCAGCAGCTTATTAGGTGGGGGAGATGATACGCAGTATTTT. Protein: CASSLLGGGDDTQYF.

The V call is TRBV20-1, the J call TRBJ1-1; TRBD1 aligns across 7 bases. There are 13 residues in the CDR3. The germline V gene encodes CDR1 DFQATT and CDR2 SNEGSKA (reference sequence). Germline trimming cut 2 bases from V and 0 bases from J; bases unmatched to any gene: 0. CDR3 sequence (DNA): TGCAGTGCTAGACAGGGGGTGAACACTGAAGCTTTCTTT. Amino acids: CSARQGVNTEAFF.

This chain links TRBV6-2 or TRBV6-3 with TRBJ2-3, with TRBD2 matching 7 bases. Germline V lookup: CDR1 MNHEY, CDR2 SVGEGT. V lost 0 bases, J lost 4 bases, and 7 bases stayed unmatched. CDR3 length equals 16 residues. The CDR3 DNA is TGTGCCAGCAGTTACTCGCGGGAGAGTGGTCCAGATACGCAGTATTTT. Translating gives CASSYSRESGPDTQYF.

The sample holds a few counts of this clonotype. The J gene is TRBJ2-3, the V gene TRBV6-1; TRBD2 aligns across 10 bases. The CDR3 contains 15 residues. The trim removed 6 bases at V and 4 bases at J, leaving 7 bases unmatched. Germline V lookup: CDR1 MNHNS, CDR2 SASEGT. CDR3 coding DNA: TGTGCCAGCAGCCGTCTAGCGGGAGACGCAGATACGCAGTATTTT. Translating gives CASSRLAGDADTQYF.